This TCR beta chain was documented in a study of blood T cell repertoires in COVID-19. Some clones are missing from TCRdb's copy, which holds only in-frame ones; the method was immunoSEQ multiplex PCR. The data show more than 95,000 clones, with 70% to 90% seen just once and 1.5% held by the top ten. In germline, CDR1 is SQVTM, CDR2 ANQGSEA. CDR3 length: 12 amino acids. Trimming removed 6 bases at V and 2 bases at J, with 10 bases between. The source material was peripheral blood. The sequence came from a human donor in a cohort sampled during active COVID-19. The genes are TRBV29-1 and TRBJ1-2; D may be TRBD1 (6 bases). CDR3 loop: CSVGTRNYGYTF. The CDR3 DNA follows: TGCAGCGTGGGGACAAGGAACTATGGCTACACCTTC.